This T cell receptor beta chain was found in a study of T cells in Graves' hyperthyroidism and ophthalmopathy. There are many counts of this clonotype. TCR beta CDR3 region amplification was performed from RNA transcripts. HTBI primers were employed in a first-round RT-PCR of the TCR CDR3. TCRdb reprocessed the multiplex PCR reads with MiXCR, giving one entry per CDR3 protein. The data contain about 350,000 distinct CDR3 sequences, about 15% of them singletons. V lost 6 bases and J 0 bases, leaving 17 bases between the germline ends. The CDR3 is 16 amino acids. Germline V gene sequence: CDR1 SEHNR, CDR2 FQNEAQ (reference sequence).

Sample: blood. The V gene is TRBV7-9, the J gene TRBJ1-1; tentative D call: TRBD1 (6 bases). The clonotype comes from a woman aged 25 to 39 with Graves' hyperthyroidism. The CDR3 DNA reads as TGTGCCAGCAGTCCTGCCAAGGGGGTGGTGAACACTGAAGCTTTCTTT. Translating it yields CASSPAKGVVNTEAFF.